Below, 27 T cell receptor beta chains from the same sample are listed, as sequenced in a study of blood T cell repertoires in COVID-19. Here immunoSEQ multiplex PCR was the method, and the copy in TCRdb shows in-frame clones only, minus some. Among around 250,000 clones listed, roughly 91% were seen once. Sequenced: PBMCs or T cells enriched from blood (not recorded which). Receptor source: a woman aged 30 to 39 who had recovered from COVID-19.

The rearrangement links TRBV30 to TRBJ1-1; TRBD1 matches 11 bases. J was trimmed by 10 bases and V by 5 bases; bases with no gene match: 6. The CDR3 is made up of 12 amino acids. In germline, CDR1 is GTSNPN, CDR2 SVGIG (reference sequence). The CDR3 loop reads CAWGTGGEVAFF. The CDR3 coding sequence is TGTGCCTGGGGGACAGGGGGGGAAGTAGCTTTCTTT.

This chain connects TRBV5-8 to TRBJ2-7, with 8 bases matching TRBD1. J was trimmed by 3 bases and V by 2 bases; bases with no gene match: 1. CDR1 is SGHTS and CDR2 is YDEGEE in the germline V gene. The CDR3 contains 13 residues. The CDR3 region is CASSFDRGYEQYF. The CDR3 coding sequence is TGTGCCAGCAGCTTCGACAGGGGCTACGAGCAGTACTTC.

The chain has TRBV20-1 and TRBJ2-7; tentative D call: TRBD2 (5 bases). CDR1 DFQATT and CDR2 SNEGSKA come from the germline V gene (reference sequence). The CDR3 is made up of 13 amino acids. The V gene lost 3 bases and the J gene lost 1 base, with 10 bases spanning the gap. CDR3 amino acids: CSASRGTSYEQYF. The CDR3 DNA is TGCAGTGCTAGTCGGGGTACATCCTACGAGCAGTACTTC.

The chain recombines TRBV5-6 with TRBJ1-3; no clear D gene. The V end lost 5 bases, the J end lost 0 bases, and 12 bases lay between the germline ends. CDR3 length: 15 residues. Germline CDR1 reads SGHDT; CDR2 reads YYEEEE. The CDR3, as DNA: TGTGCCAGCAGTGATCGTACATACTCTGGAAACACCATATATTTT. Translated, it gives CASSDRTYSGNTIYF.

The V call is TRBV20-1, the J call TRBJ2-2; TRBD2 matches at 13 bases. CDR3 length: 17 residues. The J segment lost 6 bases and the V segment lost 3 bases, leaving 10 bases of the junction unmatched. Germline V gene sequence: CDR1 DFQATT, CDR2 SNEGSKA (reference sequence). In DNA form, the CDR3 reads TGCAGTGCTAGTGCGTCACTAGCGGGAGGGTTATCCGGGGAGCTGTTTTTT. It codes for CSASASLAGGLSGELFF.

The chain links TRBV5-1 to TRBJ2-1, with 9 bases fitting TRBD1. J lost 6 bases, V lost 4 bases, and 2 bases had no gene match. This CDR3 spans 13 amino acids. Germline CDR1 reads SGHRS; CDR2 reads YFSETQ. The DNA of the CDR3 is TGCGCCAGCAGCGGACAGGGGATCAATGAGCAGTTCTTC. Residues: CASSGQGINEQFF. Drawing the rest from reference TRBV5-1 and TRBJ2-1, the complete variable domain is KAGVTQTPRYLIKTRGQQVTLSCSPISGHRSVSWYQQTPGQGLQFLFEYFSETQRNKGNFPGRFSGRQFSNSRSEMNVSTLELGDSALYLCASSGQGINEQFFGPGTRLTVL.

V gene TRBV7-8 combines with J gene TRBJ2-3; a possible D gene is TRBD2 (5 bases). CDR1 SGHVS and CDR2 FQNEAQ come from the germline V gene. Trimming pared 2 bases from V and 5 bases from J, leaving 26 bases between. This CDR3 is 19 amino acids long. CDR3 residues: CASSLRRIGATSRGDTQYF. The CDR3 nucleotides read TGTGCCAGCAGCTTAAGGAGGATAGGAGCGACGTCCCGTGGAGATACGCAGTATTTT. Full variable domain (outside the CDR3, taken from reference TRBV7-8 and TRBJ2-3): GAGVSQSPRYKVAKRGQDVALRCDPISGHVSLFWYQQALGQGPEFLTYFQNEAQLDKSGLPSDRFFAERPEGSVSTLKIQRTQQEDSAVYLCASSLRRIGATSRGDTQYFGPGTRLTVL.

The rearrangement joins TRBV28 to TRBJ1-1; D may be TRBD1 (6 bases). The CDR3 totals 14 residues. Trimming pared 5 bases from V and 4 bases from J, leaving 14 bases between. Looked up from germline, CDR1 is MDHEN and CDR2 is SYDVKM. The CDR3 region has the DNA TGTGCCAGCAGTCTGGCTCGGGACATCACTGAAGCTTTCTTT. Translating it yields CASSLARDITEAFF.

This clone was seen only a few times. This sequence joins TRBV5-5 and TRBJ1-2; TRBD1 agrees at 7 bases. The CDR3 has 14 amino acids. J gave up 4 bases and V 4 bases, and 7 bases lay outside the gene matches. Germline V gene data show CDR1 as SGHKS and CDR2 as YYEKEE (reference sequence). The CDR3 DNA follows: TGTGCCAGCAGCCCTACAGGGGCCACCTATGGCTACACCTTC. It translates to CASSPTGATYGYTF.

This clone was seen just once. The genes are TRBV14 and TRBJ1-2; D is unclear. The CDR3 has 15 residues. Deletions cut 1 base from V and 4 bases from J, with 13 bases between. Germline CDR1 SGHDN, CDR2 FVKESK. CDR3: CASSQGTRSFYGYTF. As DNA, the CDR3 is TGTGCCAGCAGCCAAGGAACCAGGTCCTTCTATGGCTACACCTTC.

V and J are TRBV6-1 and TRBJ1-1; perhaps TRBD1 as D (5 bases). Germline CDR1 MNHNS, CDR2 SASEGT. The CDR3 covers 12 residues. Trimming left V 3 bases short and J 7 bases short, with 9 bases between. DNA of the CDR3: TGTGCCAGCAGTGAGCCAACAGGTGAAGCTTTCTTT. It is translated as CASSEPTGEAFF.

This chain connects TRBV28 to TRBJ2-7; 7 bases align to TRBD2. Germline CDR1 reads MDHEN; CDR2 reads SYDVKM. V gave up 5 bases and J gave up 3 bases; unmatched junction bases: 13. The CDR3 covers 16 residues. CDR3 loop: CASSPMGGSYHYEQYF. The CDR3 DNA is TGTGCCAGCAGTCCAATGGGGGGGAGCTACCACTACGAGCAGTACTTC. Full variable domain (missing parts from reference TRBV28 and TRBJ2-7): DVKVTQSSRYLVKRTGEKVFLECVQDMDHENMFWYRQDPGLGLRLIYFSYDVKMKEKGDIPEGYSVSREKKERFSLILESASTNQTSMYLCASSPMGGSYHYEQYFGPGTRLTVT.

The chain links TRBV3-1 (or the pseudogene TRBV3-2) to TRBJ1-2; 7 positions match TRBD1. Germline V CDR1 and CDR2: LGHDT, YNNKEL (reference sequence). V was pared by 4 bases and J by 8 bases, with 7 bases of the junction left unmatched. This CDR3 comprises 13 residues. Here the CDR3 reads CASSPSPRGGYTF. The CDR3 DNA is TGTGCCAGCAGCCCCTCCCCCAGGGGGGGCTACACCTTC.

This chain links TRBV5-6 with TRBJ1-5; unclear D gene. Trimming cost V 0 bases and J 3 bases, with 13 bases left between them. This CDR3 comprises 16 residues. Germline V CDR1 and CDR2: SGHDT, YYEEEE. CDR3 amino acids: CASSLAGGLDNQPQHF. The CDR3 nucleotides read TGTGCCAGCAGCTTGGCGGGCGGGCTAGACAATCAGCCCCAGCATTTT.

CDR3: CASSLGHPNQPQHF. The CDR3 coding sequence is TGTGCCAGCAGTTTAGGACACCCAAATCAGCCCCAGCATTTT. This chain uses TRBV27 with TRBJ1-5; maybe TRBD1 (5 bases). Trimming stripped 2 bases from V and 4 bases from J, with 9 bases between. Germline CDR1 and CDR2: MNHEY and SMNVEV (reference sequence). CDR3 length: 14 residues.

The chain couples TRBV2 to TRBJ1-5; tentatively, D is TRBD1 (6 bases). Trimming removed 4 bases at V and 1 base at J, with 11 bases between. CDR1 is SNHLY, CDR2 FYNNEI, per germline. The CDR3 has 15 amino acids. CDR3 in DNA: TGTGCCAGCAGTGTGAACAGGGCAAGCAATCAGCCCCAGCATTTT. It is translated as CASSVNRASNQPQHF.

This chain connects TRBV7-6 to TRBJ2-2, with 8 bases matching TRBD2. CDR3 length equals 15 residues. Germline CDR1 is SGHVS and CDR2 is FNYEAQ. Trimming at V came to 1 base and at J to 7 bases, leaving 5 bases not matched to a gene. Written as DNA, the CDR3 is TGTGCCAGCAGCTTAGTGAGCGGGAGAGGCGGGGAGCTGTTTTTT. It is translated as CASSLVSGRGGELFF. Variable domain in full (rest from reference TRBV7-6 and TRBJ2-2): GAGVSQSPRYKVTKRGQDVALRCDPISGHVSLYWYRQALGQGPEFLTYFNYEAQQDKSGLPNDRFSAERPEGSISTLTIQRTEQRDSAMYRCASSLVSGRGGELFFGEGSRLTVL.

The V call is TRBV28, the J call TRBJ1-2; unclear D gene. This CDR3 is 13 amino acids long. The germline V gene has CDR1 MDHEN and CDR2 SYDVKM. V gave up 6 bases and J gave up 1 base, with 9 bases separating them. The CDR3, as DNA: TGTGCCAGCAGATGGACTGTTAACTATGGCTACACCTTC. It specifies CASRWTVNYGYTF.

Only one count was recorded for this clone. The J gene is TRBJ2-2, the V gene TRBV7-3; D call uncertain. Germline values: CDR1 SGHTA, CDR2 FQGTGA. The V end lost 3 bases, the J end lost 2 bases, and 7 bases lay between the germline ends. CDR3 length equals 14 residues. CDR3 region: CASSFQSNTGELFF. The CDR3 DNA follows: TGTGCCAGCAGCTTCCAATCCAACACCGGGGAGCTGTTTTTT. Full variable domain (rest looked up from reference TRBV7-3 and TRBJ2-2): GAGVSQTPSNKVTEKGKYVELRCDPISGHTALYWYRQSLGQGPEFLIYFQGTGAADDSGLPNDRFFAVRPEGSVSTLKIQRTERGDSAVYLCASSFQSNTGELFFGEGSRLTVL.

The rearrangement links TRBV28 to TRBJ2-1; perhaps TRBD2 as D (5 bases). The V and J ends lost 6 bases and 7 bases respectively, with 22 bases between them. Germline V gene sequence: CDR1 MDHEN, CDR2 SYDVKM. The CDR3 length is 16 residues. The CDR3 loop is CASRYSAAIDGNEQFF. DNA of the CDR3: TGTGCCAGCAGGTATAGCGCGGCTATAGACGGGAATGAGCAGTTCTTC.

J is TRBJ2-2 and V is TRBV9; D uncertain. Between the trimmed V and J ends, which lost 4 bases and 6 bases, there was a span of 10 bases. This CDR3 is built from 13 residues. Germline V gene sequence: CDR1 SGDLS, CDR2 YYNGEE. DNA for the CDR3: TGTGCCAGCAGCCCACAAATTCCCGGGGAGCTGTTTTTT. Translated, it gives CASSPQIPGELFF.

The rearrangement uses TRBV30 and TRBJ1-1; 7 bases map to TRBD1. J was trimmed by 1 base and V by 3 bases; bases with no gene match: 8. Germline V gene data show CDR1 as GTSNPN and CDR2 as SVGIG (reference sequence). This CDR3 region has 15 residues. DNA for the CDR3: TGTGCCTGGAGCGTGACACGACAGGGGAACACTGAAGCTTTCTTT. It is translated as CAWSVTRQGNTEAFF.

The rearrangement links TRBV19 to TRBJ2-2; 9 bases align to TRBD2. V lost 5 bases, J lost 1 base, and 17 bases stayed unmatched. This CDR3 region has 20 residues. Germline V gives CDR1 LNHDA, CDR2 SQIVND (reference sequence). The DNA for the CDR3 is TGTGCCAGTAGTCTCCCGCCGTCGATCTCAGCGGGAGGGAACACCGGGGAGCTGTTTTTT. It encodes CASSLPPSISAGGNTGELFF. Full variable domain (missing parts from reference TRBV19 and TRBJ2-2): DGGITQSPKYLFRKEGQNVTLSCEQNLNHDAMYWYRQDPGQGLRLIYYSQIVNDFQKGDIAEGYSVSREKKESFPLTVTSAQKNPTAFYLCASSLPPSISAGGNTGELFFGEGSRLTVL.

The rearrangement uses TRBV5-1 and TRBJ1-1, with 8 nucleotides matching TRBD1. Trimming removed 3 bases from V and 7 bases from J; junction bases left unmatched: 8. Germline-derived CDR1 and CDR2 are SGHRS and YFSETQ. The CDR3 consists of 14 residues. This chain's CDR3 is CASSSDGQGIEAFF. The CDR3 coding sequence is TGCGCCAGCAGCTCAGACGGACAGGGTATTGAAGCTTTCTTT.

V is TRBV29-1 and J is TRBJ2-2; the match to TRBD2 covers 8 bases. The V gene end was trimmed by 3 bases and the J gene end by 6 bases; junction bases not matched to a gene: 12. The V gene's germline CDR1 is SQVTM and CDR2 ANQGSEA. There are 16 residues in the CDR3. The CDR3 spells CSVEGASAGAPGELFF. Here the CDR3 DNA reads TGCAGCGTTGAGGGAGCTTCAGCGGGAGCCCCCGGGGAGCTGTTTTTT.

Details on this clone: The junction shows a germline mismatch at one end, possibly a read error. This chain connects TRBV11-3 to TRBJ2-1; 8 positions agree with TRBD2. Germline V CDR1 and CDR2: SGHNT, YENEEA. The CDR3 contains 18 residues. CDR3 nucleotide sequence: TGTGCCAGCAGCGTAGACTTCCAGCCGGGACTAGTCAGCAATGAGCAGTTCTTC. Protein product: CASSVDFQPGLVSNEQFF.

The chain has TRBV9 and TRBJ1-2; D gene uncertain. V shed 4 bases and J shed 8 bases, with 21 bases lying between them. The CDR3 is 15 residues long. From germline, CDR1 is SGDLS and CDR2 YYNGEE. The CDR3 loop is CASSPVERVGLGYTF. The CDR3 coding sequence is TGTGCCAGCAGCCCAGTTGAAAGGGTCGGACTAGGCTACACCTTC.